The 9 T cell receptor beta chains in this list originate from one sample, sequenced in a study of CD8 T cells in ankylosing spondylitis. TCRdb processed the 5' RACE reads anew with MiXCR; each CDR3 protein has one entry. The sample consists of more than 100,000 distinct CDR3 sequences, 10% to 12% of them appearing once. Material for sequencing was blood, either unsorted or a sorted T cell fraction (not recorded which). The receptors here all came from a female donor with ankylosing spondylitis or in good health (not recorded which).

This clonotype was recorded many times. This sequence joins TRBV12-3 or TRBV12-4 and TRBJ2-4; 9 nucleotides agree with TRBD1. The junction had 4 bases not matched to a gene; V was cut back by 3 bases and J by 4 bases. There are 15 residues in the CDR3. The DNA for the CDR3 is TGTGCCAGCAGTTTCGCCGGGACAGGGAAAAACATTCAGTACTTC. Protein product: CASSFAGTGKNIQYF.

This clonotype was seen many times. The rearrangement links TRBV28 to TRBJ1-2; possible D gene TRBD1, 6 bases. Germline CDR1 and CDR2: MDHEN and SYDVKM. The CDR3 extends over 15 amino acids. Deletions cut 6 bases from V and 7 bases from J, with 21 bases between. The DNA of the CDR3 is TGTGCCAGCAGCGTTGGGGGCGTGGAAGAGGGTGGCTACACCTTC. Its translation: CASSVGGVEEGGYTF.

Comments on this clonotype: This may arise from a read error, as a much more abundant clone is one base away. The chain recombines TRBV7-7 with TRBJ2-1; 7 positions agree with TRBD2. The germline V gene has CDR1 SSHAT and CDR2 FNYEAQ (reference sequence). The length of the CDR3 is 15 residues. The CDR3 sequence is CVSSLDGGRYNEQFF. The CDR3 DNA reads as TGTGTCAGCAGCTTAGACGGCGGGAGATACAATGAGCAGTTCTTC. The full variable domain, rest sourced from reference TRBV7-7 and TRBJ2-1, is GAGVSQSPRYKVTKRGQDVTLRCDPISSHATLYWYQQALGQGPEFLTYFNYEAQPDKSGLPSDRFSAERPEGSISTLTIQRTEQRDSAMYRCVSSLDGGRYNEQFFGPGTRLTVL.

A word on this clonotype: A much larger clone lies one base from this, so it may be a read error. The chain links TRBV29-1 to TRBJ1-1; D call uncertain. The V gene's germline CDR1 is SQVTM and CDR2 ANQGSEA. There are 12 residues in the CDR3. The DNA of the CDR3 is TGCAGTGGGTCGGACCGATACGCTGAAGCTTTCTTT. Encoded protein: CSGSDRYAEAFF.

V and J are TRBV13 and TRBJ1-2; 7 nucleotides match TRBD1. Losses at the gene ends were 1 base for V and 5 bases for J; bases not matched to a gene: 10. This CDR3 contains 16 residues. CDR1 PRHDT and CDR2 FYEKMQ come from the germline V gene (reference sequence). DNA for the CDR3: TGTGCCAGCAGCTTAGTAGTTACCGGGACAGCTTATGGCTACACCTTC. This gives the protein CASSLVVTGTAYGYTF. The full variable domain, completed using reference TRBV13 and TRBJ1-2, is AAGVIQSPRHLIKEKRETATLKCYPIPRHDTVYWYQQGPGQDPQFLISFYEKMQSDKGSIPDRFSAQQFSDYHSELNMSSLELGDSALYFCASSLVVTGTAYGYTFGSGTRLTVV.

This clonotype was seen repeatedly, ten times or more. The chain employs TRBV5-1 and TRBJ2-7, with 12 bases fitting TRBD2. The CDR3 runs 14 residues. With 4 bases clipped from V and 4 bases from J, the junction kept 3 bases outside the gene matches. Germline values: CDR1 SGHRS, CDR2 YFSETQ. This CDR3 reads CASSRTSGTYEQYF. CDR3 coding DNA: TGCGCCAGCAGCCGGACTAGCGGGACTTACGAGCAGTACTTC.

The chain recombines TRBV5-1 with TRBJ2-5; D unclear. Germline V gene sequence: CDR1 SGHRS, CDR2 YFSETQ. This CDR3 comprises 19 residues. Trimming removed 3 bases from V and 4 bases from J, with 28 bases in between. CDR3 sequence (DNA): TGCGCCAGCAGCTCTAATAGAGGCAGTGTTGCGCCTACCGGAGAGACCCAGTACTTC. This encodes CASSSNRGSVAPTGETQYF. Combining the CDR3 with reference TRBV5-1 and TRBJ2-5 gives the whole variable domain KAGVTQTPRYLIKTRGQQVTLSCSPISGHRSVSWYQQTPGQGLQFLFEYFSETQRNKGNFPGRFSGRQFSNSRSEMNVSTLELGDSALYLCASSSNRGSVAPTGETQYFGPGTRLLVL.

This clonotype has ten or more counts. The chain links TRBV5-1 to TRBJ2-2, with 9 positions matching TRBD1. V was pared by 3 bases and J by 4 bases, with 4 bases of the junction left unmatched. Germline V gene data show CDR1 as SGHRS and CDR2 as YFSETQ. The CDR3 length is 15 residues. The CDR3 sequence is CASSWGTGPTGELFF. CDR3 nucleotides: TGCGCCAGCAGCTGGGGGACAGGGCCCACCGGGGAGCTGTTTTTT.

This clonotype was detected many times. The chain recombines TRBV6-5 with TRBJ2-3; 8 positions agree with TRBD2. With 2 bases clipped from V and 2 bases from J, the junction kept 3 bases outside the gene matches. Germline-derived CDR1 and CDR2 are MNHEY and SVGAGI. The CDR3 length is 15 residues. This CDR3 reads CASSYVSGDTDTQYF. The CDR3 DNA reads TGTGCCAGCAGTTACGTTAGCGGGGACACAGATACGCAGTATTTT.